The clone carrying this TCR beta chain was detected once. The sample is drawn from a study of identical twins. cDNA molecules carried unique molecular identifiers, and template switching added a universal primer site. TCRdb re-derived calls from the 5' RACE reads in MiXCR, one entry per CDR3 protein. The table includes about 300,000 distinct CDR3 sequences, 9% to 15% detected once. CDR1 SGDLS and CDR2 YYNGEE come from the germline V gene. The CDR3 sequence is 16 residues long. Trimming cost V 0 bases and J 2 bases, with 11 bases left between them. This same sample was also taken into another study, of yellow fever vaccine responses in identical twins.

The V and J genes are TRBV9 and TRBJ2-2, with a weak D call TRBD1 (5 bases). The source of this sequence is a woman aged 18-30 years in good health. Input material: CD8+ T cells sorted from blood. CDR3 DNA: TGTGCCAGCAGCGTAGGGGCAGGGCCTAACACCGGGGAGCTGTTTTTT. Its translation is CASSVGAGPNTGELFF.